This T cell receptor beta chain was obtained from a study of CD8+ T cells in alopecia areata. Study summary: Treated patients received severity scores based on the percentage of scalp area affected. Study results and caveats: Scalp lesions, especially in alopecia totalis/universalis, had higher clonality than normal scalp.

As for treatment: oral pan-JAK inhibitor, 5-10 mg twice daily. As concerns this clone: What it binds is not known.

The CDR3 consists of 14 residues. V was trimmed by 6 bases and J by 4 bases, leaving 13 bases between them. Germline V lookup: CDR1 SNHLY, CDR2 FYNNEI. Extraction and reverse transcription of RNA yielded cDNA as the sequencing template. The data were produced by immunoSEQ multiplex PCR, yet TCRdb's version contains in-frame clones alone and is incomplete. The sample lists more than 200,000 clones, over 40% occurring once. This TCR derives from a human donor with alopecia areata. The rearrangement uses TRBV2 and TRBJ1-5; possibly TRBD1 for D (5 bases). The input for sequencing was CD4+ T cells sorted from blood, taken around week 36, from a patient treated with tofacitinib. The DNA for the CDR3 is TGTGCCAGCAGCGTTGATGGGGGAAATCAGCCCCAGCATTTT. It yields the protein CASSVDGGNQPQHF.